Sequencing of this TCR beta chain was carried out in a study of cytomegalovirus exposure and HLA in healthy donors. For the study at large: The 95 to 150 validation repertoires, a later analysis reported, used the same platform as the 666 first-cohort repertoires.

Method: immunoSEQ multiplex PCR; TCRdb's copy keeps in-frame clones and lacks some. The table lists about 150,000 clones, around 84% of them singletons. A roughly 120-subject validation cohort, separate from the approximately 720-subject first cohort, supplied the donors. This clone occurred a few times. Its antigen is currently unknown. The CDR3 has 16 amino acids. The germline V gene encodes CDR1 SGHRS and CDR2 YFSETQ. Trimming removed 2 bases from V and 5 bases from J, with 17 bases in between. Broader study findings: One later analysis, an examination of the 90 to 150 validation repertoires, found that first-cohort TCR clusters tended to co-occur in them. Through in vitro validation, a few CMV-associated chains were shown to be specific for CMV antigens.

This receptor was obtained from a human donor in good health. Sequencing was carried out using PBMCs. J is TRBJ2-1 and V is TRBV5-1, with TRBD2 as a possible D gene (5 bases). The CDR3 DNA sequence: TGCGCCAGCAGCTTCGCCACGTCACTAGAGGACAATGAGCAGTTCTTC. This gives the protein CASSFATSLEDNEQFF.